This T cell receptor beta chain was recorded in a study of blood T cell repertoires in COVID-19. Background on the study: Some COVID-19 samples were acute and others convalescent; all came from the United States, Italy and Spain. PBMCs, B-cell-depleted T cells, or T cells were the source of the cDNA or gDNA that made up the material.

As handled by the study authors: Estimation of nucleated cell counts was performed using reference gene primer amplification. Libraries were prepared by immunoSEQ multiplex PCR; TCRdb keeps only in-frame clonotypes and omits some of them. Clonal size and the V and J genes are those of that table, whereas D and trimming came from the DNA. The sample lists 200,000 to 300,000 clones, around 80% occurring once. Looked up from germline, CDR1 is SGHTA and CDR2 is FQGNSA. Trimming left V 2 bases short and J 2 bases short, with 19 bases between. The CDR3 is 17 residues long. Sequencing was carried out using peripheral blood. This TCR was recovered from a man aged 40-49 years who had recovered from COVID-19. J is TRBJ2-7 and V is TRBV7-2; D not certain. CDR3 residues: CASSLLVFRQEAYEQYF. Here the CDR3 DNA reads TGTGCCAGCAGCTTACTGGTGTTCAGGCAGGAAGCCTACGAGCAGTACTTC.